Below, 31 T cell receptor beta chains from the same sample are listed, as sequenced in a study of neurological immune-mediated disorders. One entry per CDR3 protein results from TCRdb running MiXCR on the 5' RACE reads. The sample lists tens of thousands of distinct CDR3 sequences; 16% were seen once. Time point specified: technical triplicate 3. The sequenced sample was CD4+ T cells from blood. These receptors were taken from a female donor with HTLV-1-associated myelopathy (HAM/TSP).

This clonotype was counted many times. Here the CDR3 reads CSARATGGGHNQPQHF. CDR3 DNA sequence: TGCAGTGCTAGGGCTACGGGGGGAGGGCACAATCAGCCCCAGCATTTT. This chain joins TRBV20-1 and TRBJ1-5, with D maybe TRBD1 (5 bases). Between the trimmed V and J ends, which lost 3 bases and 3 bases, there was a span of 18 bases. The CDR3 has 16 residues. Germline V gene lookup returns CDR1 DFQATT and CDR2 SNEGSKA (reference sequence).

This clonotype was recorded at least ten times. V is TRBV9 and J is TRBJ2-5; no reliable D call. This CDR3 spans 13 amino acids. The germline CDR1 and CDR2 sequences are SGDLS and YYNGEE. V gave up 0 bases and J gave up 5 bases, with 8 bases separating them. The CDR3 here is CASSVEATETQYF. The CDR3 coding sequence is TGTGCCAGCAGCGTAGAGGCGACGGAGACCCAGTACTTC.

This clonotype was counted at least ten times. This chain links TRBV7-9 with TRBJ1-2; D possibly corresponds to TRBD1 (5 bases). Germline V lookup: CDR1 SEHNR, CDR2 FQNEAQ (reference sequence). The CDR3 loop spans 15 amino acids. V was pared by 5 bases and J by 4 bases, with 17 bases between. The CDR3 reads CASSPGPGHLYGYTF. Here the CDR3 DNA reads TGTGCCAGCAGCCCGGGCCCTGGACACCTCTATGGCTACACCTTC. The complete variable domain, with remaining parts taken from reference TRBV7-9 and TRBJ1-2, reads DTGVSQNPRHKITKRGQNVTFRCDPISEHNRLYWYRQTLGQGPEFLTYFQNEAQLEKSRLLSDRFSAERPKGSFSTLEIQRTEQGDSAMYLCASSPGPGHLYGYTFGSGTRLTVV.

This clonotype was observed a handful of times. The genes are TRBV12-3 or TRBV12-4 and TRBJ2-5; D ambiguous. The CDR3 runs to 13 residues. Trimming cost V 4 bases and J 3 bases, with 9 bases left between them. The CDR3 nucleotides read TGTGCCAGCAGTTCGTTACAGAAAGAGACCCAGTACTTC. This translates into CASSSLQKETQYF.

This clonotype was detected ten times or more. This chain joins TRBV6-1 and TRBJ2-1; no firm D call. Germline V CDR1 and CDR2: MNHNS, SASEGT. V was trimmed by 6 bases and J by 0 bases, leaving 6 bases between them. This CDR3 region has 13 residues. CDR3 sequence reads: CASRADSYNEQFF. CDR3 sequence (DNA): TGTGCCAGCAGGGCGGACTCCTACAATGAGCAGTTCTTC.

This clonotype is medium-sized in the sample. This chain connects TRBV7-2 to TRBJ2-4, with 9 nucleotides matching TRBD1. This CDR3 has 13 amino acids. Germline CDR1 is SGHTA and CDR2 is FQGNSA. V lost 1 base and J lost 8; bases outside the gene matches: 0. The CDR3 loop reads CASSLGTGDIQYF. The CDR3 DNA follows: TGTGCCAGCAGCTTAGGGACAGGGGACATTCAGTACTTC.

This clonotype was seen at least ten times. This chain's CDR3 is CSARIPGPPAEQYF. As DNA, the CDR3 is TGCAGTGCTAGGATCCCGGGACCCCCCGCCGAGCAGTACTTC. The chain carries TRBV20-1 and TRBJ2-7, with D perhaps assigned TRBD1 or TRBD2 (5 bases each). Germline loops: CDR1 DFQATT, CDR2 SNEGSKA (reference sequence). Trimming removed 3 bases from V and 6 bases from J, with 18 bases in between. This CDR3 is built from 14 residues.

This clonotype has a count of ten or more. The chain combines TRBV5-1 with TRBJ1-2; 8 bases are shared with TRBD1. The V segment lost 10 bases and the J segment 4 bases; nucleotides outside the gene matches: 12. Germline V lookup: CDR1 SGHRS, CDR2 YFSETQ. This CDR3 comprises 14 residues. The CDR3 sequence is CASYPGGGSYGYTF. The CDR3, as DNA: TGCGCCTCGTACCCAGGGGGCGGCAGCTATGGCTACACCTTC.

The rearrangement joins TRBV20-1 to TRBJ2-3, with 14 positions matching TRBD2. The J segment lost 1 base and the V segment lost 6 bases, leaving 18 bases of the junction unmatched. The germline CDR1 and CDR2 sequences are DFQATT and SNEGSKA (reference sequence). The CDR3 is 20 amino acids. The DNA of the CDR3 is TGCAGTGCACAGCCTTACCTGACTAGCGGGGGGGCCTTCGGCACAGATACGCAGTATTTT. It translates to CSAQPYLTSGGAFGTDTQYF.

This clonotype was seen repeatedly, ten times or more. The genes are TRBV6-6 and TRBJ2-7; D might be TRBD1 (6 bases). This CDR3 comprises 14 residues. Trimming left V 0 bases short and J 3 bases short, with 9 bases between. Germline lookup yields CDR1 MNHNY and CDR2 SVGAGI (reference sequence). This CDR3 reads CASSYSGQDYEQYF. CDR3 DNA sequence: TGTGCCAGCAGTTACTCGGGACAAGACTACGAGCAGTACTTC.

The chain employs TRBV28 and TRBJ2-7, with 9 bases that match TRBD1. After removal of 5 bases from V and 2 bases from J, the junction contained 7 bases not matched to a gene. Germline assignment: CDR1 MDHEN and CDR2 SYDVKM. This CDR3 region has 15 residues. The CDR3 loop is CASSTQQGAPYEQYF. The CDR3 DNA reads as TGTGCCAGCAGTACGCAACAGGGGGCCCCCTACGAGCAGTACTTC.

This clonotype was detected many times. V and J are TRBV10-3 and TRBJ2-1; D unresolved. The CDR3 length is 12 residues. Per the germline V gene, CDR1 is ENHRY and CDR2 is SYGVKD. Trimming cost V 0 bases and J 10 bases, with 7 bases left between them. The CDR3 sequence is CAISESGGEQFF. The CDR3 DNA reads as TGTGCCATCAGTGAGTCGGGTGGGGAGCAGTTCTTC.

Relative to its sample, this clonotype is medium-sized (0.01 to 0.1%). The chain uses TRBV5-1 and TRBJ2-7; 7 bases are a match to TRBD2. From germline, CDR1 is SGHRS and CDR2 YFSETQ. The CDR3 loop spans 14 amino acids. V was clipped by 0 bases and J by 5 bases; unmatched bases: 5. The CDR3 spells CASSLGGRADEQYF. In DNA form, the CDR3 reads TGCGCCAGCAGCTTGGGGGGGAGGGCAGACGAGCAGTACTTC.

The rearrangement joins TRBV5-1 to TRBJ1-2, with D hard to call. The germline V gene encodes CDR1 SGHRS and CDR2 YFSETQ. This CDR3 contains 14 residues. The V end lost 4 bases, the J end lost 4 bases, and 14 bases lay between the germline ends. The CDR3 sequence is CASSLDVRSYGYTF. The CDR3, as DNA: TGCGCCAGCAGCCTGGATGTCAGGAGCTATGGCTACACCTTC.

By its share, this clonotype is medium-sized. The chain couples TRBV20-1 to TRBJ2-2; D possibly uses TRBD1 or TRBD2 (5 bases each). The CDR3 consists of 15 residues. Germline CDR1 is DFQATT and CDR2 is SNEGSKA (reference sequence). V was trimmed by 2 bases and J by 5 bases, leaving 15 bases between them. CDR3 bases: TGCAGTGCTAGACCGACCGGGACCTGGACCGGGGAGCTGTTTTTT. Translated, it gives CSARPTGTWTGELFF.

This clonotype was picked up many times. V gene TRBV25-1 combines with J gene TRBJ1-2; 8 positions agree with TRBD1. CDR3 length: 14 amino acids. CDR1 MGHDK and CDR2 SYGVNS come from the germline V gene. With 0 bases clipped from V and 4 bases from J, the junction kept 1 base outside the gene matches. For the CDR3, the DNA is TGTGCCAGCAGTGAATATCAGGGGGCCTATGGCTACACCTTC. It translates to CASSEYQGAYGYTF.

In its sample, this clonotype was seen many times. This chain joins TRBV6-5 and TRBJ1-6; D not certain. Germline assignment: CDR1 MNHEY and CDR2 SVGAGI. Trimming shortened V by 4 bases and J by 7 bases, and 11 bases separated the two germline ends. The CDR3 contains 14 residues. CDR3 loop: CASSFMGSNSPLHF. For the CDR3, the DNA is TGTGCCAGCAGTTTCATGGGGTCGAATTCACCCCTCCACTTT.

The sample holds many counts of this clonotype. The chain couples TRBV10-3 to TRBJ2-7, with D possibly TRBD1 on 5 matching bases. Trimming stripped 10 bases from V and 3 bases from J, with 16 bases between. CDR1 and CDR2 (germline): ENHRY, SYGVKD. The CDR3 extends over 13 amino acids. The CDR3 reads CATSLRVNYEQYF. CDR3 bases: TGTGCCACTTCACTCAGGGTTAACTACGAGCAGTACTTC.

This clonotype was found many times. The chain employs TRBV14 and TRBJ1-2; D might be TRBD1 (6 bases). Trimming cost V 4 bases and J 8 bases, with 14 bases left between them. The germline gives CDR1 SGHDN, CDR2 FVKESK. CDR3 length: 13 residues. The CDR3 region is CASSPGQRDGYTF. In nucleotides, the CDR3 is TGTGCCAGCAGCCCCGGACAGAGAGACGGCTACACCTTC.

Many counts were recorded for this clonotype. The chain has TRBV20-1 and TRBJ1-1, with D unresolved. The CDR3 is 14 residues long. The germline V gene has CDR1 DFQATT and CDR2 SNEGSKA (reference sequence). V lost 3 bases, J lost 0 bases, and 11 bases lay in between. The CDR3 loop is CSASRGELNTEAFF. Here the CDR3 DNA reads TGCAGTGCTAGTCGAGGAGAATTGAACACTGAAGCTTTCTTT.

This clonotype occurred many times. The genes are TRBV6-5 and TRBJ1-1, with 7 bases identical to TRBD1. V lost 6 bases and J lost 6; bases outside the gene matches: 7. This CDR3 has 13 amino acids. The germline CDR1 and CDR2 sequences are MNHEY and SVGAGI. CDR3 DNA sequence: TGTGCCAGCAGGGCGAACAGGGGCGCTGAAGCTTTCTTT. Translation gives CASRANRGAEAFF.

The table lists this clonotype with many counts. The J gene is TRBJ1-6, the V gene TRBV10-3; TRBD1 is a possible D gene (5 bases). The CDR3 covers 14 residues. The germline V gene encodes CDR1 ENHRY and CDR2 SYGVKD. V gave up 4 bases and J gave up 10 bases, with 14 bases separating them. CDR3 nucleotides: TGTGCCATCAGTGTGGGGACGGAGTCGTCACCCCTCCACTTT. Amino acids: CAISVGTESSPLHF.

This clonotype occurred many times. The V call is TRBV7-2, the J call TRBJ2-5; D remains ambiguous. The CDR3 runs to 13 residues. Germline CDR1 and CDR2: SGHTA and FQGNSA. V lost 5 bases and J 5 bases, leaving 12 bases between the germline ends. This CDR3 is CASSPDVRETQYF. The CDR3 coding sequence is TGTGCCAGCAGCCCCGACGTCCGGGAGACCCAGTACTTC.

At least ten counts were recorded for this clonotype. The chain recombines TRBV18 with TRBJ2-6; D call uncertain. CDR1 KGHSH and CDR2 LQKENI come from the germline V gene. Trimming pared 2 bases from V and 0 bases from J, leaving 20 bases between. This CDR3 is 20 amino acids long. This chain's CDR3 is CASSPKGRTVSFSGANVLTF. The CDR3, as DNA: TGTGCCAGCTCACCAAAGGGAAGAACAGTGAGCTTCTCTGGGGCCAACGTCCTGACTTTC.

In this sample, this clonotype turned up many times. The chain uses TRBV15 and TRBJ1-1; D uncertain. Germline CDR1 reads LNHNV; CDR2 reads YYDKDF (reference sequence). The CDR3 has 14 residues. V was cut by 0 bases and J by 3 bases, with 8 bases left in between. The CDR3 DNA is TGTGCCACCAGCAGAGATACGGGGTACACTGAAGCTTTCTTT. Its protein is CATSRDTGYTEAFF.

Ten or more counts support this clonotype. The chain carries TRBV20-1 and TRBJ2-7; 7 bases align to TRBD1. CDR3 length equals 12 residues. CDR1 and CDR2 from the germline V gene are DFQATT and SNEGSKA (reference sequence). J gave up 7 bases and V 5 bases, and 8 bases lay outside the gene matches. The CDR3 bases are TGCAGTGCTGCAGGGGGTCTGGGGGAGCAGTACTTC. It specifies CSAAGGLGEQYF.

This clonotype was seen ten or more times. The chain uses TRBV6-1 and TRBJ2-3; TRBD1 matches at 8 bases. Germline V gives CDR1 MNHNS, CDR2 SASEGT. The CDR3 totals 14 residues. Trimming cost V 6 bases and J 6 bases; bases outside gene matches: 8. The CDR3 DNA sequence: TGTGCCAGCAGCCTTCCGGACAGGGCGGATACGCAGTATTTT. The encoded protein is CASSLPDRADTQYF.

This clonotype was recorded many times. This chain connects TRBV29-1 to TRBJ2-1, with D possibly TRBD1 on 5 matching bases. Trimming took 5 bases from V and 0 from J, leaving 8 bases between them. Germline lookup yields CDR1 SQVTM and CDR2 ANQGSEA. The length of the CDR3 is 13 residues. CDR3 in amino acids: CSVQGSSYNEQFF. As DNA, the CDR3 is TGCAGCGTTCAGGGCAGCTCCTACAATGAGCAGTTCTTC.

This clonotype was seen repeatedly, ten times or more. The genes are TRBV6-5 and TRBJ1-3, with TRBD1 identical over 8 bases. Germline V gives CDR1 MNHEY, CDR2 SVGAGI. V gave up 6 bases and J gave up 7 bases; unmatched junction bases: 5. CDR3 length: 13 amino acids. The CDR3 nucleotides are TGTGCCAGCAGAATCGACAGGGGTAACACCATATATTTT. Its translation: CASRIDRGNTIYF.

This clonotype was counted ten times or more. CDR3 bases: TGCAGTCCGGGACAGGGGGCCGGGGAGACCCAGTACTTC. Its translation is CSPGQGAGETQYF. The gene calls are TRBV20-1 and TRBJ2-5; TRBD1 agrees at 12 bases. The J segment lost 5 bases and the V segment lost 8 bases, leaving 6 bases of the junction unmatched. The CDR3 is made up of 13 amino acids. CDR1 is DFQATT, CDR2 SNEGSKA, per germline (reference sequence).

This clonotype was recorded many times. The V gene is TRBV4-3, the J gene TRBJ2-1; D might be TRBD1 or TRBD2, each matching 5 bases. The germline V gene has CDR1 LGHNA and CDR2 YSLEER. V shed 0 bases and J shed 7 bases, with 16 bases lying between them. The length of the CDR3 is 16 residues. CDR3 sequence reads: CASSQEPVGARNEQFF. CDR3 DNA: TGCGCCAGCAGCCAAGAACCGGTCGGGGCCAGGAATGAGCAGTTCTTC.